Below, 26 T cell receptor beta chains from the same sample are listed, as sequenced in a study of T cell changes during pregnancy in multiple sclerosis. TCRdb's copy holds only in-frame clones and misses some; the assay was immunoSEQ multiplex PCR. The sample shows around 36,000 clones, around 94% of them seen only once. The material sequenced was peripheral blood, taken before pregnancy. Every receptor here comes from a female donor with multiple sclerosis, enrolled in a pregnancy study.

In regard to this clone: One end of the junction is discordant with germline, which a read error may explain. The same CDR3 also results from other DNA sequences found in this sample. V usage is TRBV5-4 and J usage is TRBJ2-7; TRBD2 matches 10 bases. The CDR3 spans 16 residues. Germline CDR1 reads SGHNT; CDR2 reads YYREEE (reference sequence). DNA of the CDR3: TGTGCCAGCAGCTGGAATAGCGGGAGGCACTCCTACGAGCAGTATTTC. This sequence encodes CASSWNSGRHSYEQYF. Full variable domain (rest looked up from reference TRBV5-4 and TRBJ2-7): ETGVTQSPTHLIKTRGQQVTLRCSSQSGHNTVSWYQQALGQGPQFIFQYYREEENGRGNFPPRFSGLQFPNYSSELNVNALELDDSALYLCASSWNSGRHSYEQYFGPGTRLTVT.

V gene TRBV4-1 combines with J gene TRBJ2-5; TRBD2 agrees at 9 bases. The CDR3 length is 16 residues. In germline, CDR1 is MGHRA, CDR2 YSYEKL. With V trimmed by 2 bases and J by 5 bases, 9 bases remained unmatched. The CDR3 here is CASSQLAGNLVETQYF. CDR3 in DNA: TGCGCCAGCAGCCAACTAGCGGGAAACCTGGTGGAGACCCAGTACTTC.

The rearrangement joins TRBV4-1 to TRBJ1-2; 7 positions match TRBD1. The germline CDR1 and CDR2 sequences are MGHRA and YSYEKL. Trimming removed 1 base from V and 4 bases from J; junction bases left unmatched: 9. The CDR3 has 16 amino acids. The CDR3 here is CASSQVNQGDSYGYTF. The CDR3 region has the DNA TGCGCCAGCAGCCAAGTGAATCAGGGGGATTCCTATGGCTACACCTTC.

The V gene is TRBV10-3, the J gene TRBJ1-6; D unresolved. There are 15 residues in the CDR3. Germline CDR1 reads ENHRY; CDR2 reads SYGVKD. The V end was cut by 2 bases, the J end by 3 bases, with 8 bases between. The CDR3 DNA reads TGTGCCATCAGTGAGGACTCTCTCTATAATTCACCCCTCCACTTT. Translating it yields CAISEDSLYNSPLHF.

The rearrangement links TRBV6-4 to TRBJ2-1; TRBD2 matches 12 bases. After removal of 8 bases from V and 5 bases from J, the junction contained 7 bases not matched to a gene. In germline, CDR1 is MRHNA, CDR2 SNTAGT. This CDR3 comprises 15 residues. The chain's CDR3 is CASRVGLAGNNEQFF. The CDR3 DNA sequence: TGTGCCAGCCGAGTTGGACTAGCGGGAAACAATGAGCAGTTCTTC.

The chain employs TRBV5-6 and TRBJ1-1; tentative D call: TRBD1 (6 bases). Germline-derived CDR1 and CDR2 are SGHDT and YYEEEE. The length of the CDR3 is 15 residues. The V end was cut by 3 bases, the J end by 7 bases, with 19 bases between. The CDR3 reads CASSSPDGGKDEAFF. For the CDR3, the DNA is TGTGCCAGCAGCTCACCGGATGGGGGCAAAGATGAAGCTTTCTTT.

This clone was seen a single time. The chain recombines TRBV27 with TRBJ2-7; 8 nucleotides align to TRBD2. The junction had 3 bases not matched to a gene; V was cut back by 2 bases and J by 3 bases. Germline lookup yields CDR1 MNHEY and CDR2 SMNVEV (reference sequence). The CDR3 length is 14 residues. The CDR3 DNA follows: TGTGCCAGCAGTTTACGTGGGACTAGCTACGAGCAGTACTTC. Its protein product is CASSLRGTSYEQYF.

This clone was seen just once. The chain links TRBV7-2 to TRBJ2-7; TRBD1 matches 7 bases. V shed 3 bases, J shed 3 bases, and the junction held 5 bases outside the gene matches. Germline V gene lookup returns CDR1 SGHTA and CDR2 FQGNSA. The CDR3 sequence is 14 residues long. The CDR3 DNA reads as TGTGCCAGCAGCTTTAGTCCAGGGGGCTACGAGCAGTACTTC. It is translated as CASSFSPGGYEQYF.

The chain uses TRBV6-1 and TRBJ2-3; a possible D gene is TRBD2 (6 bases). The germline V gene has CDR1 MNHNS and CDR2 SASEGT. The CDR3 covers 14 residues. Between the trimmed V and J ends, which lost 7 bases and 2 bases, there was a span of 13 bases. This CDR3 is CASNPAGSTDTQYF. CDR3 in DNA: TGTGCCAGCAACCCAGCGGGTTCCACAGATACGCAGTATTTT.

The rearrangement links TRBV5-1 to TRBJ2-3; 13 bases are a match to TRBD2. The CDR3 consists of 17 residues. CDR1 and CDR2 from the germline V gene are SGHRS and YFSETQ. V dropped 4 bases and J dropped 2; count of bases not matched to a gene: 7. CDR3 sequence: CASSLGLAGLDTDTQYF. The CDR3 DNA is TGCGCCAGCAGCCTGGGACTAGCGGGGCTAGACACAGATACGCAGTATTTT.

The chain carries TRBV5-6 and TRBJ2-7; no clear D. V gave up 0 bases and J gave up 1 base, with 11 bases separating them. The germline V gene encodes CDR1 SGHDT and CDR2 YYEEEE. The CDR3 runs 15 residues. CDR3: CASSLEADWSYEQYF. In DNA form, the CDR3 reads TGTGCCAGCAGCTTGGAAGCTGACTGGTCCTACGAGCAGTACTTC.

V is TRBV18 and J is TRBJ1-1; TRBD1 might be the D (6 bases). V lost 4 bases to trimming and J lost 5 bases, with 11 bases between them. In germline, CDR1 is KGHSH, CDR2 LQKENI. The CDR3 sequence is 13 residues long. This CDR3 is CASSQGVETEAFF. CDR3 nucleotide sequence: TGTGCCAGCTCACAGGGGGTTGAAACTGAAGCTTTCTTT.

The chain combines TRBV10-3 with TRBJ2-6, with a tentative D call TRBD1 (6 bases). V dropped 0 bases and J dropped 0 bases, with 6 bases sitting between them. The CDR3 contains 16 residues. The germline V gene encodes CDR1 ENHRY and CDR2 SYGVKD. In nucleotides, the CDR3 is TGTGCCATCAGTGAGTCCAGGGGCTCTGGGGCCAACGTCCTGACTTTC. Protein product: CAISESRGSGANVLTF.

The CDR3 nucleotides are TGTGCCAGCAGCTTAGTGGCTAGCGGGAGTCTAGAGACCCAGTACTTC. Residues: CASSLVASGSLETQYF. This rearrangement joins TRBV7-7 to TRBJ2-5; 10 bases match TRBD2. The germline V gene has CDR1 SSHAT and CDR2 FNYEAQ (reference sequence). The CDR3 covers 16 residues. The V segment lost 1 base and the J segment 4 bases; nucleotides outside the gene matches: 6.

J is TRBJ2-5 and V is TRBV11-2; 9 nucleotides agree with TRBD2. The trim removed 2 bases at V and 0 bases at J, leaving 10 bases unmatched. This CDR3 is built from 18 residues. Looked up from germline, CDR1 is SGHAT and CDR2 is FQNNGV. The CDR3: CASSLIYRLAGNQETQYF. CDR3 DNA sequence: TGTGCCAGCAGCTTAATTTATCGGCTAGCGGGGAACCAAGAGACCCAGTACTTC. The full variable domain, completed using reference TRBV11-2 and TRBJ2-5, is EAGVAQSPRYKIIEKRQSVAFWCNPISGHATLYWYQQILGQGPKLLIQFQNNGVVDDSQLPKDRFSAERLKGVDSTLKIQPAKLEDSAVYLCASSLIYRLAGNQETQYFGPGTRLLVL.

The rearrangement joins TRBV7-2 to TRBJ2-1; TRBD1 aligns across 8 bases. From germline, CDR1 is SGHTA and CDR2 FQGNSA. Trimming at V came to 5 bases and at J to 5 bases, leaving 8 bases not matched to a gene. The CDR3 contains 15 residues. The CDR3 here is CASSRQGLWDNEQFF. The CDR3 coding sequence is TGTGCCAGCAGCCGACAGGGGCTTTGGGACAATGAGCAGTTCTTC.

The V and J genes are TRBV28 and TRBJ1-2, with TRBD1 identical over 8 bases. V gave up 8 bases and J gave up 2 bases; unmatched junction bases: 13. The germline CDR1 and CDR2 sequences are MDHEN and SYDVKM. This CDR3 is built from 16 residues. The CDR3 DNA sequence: TGTGCCAGCGATACAGGGGGGGCTTGGTTGAACTATGGCTACACCTTC. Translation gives CASDTGGAWLNYGYTF.

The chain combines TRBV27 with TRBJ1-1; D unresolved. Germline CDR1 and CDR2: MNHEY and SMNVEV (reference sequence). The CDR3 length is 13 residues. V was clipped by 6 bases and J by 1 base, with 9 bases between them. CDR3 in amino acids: CASRLRENTEAFF. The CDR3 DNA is TGTGCCAGCAGACTCCGGGAGAACACTGAAGCTTTCTTT.

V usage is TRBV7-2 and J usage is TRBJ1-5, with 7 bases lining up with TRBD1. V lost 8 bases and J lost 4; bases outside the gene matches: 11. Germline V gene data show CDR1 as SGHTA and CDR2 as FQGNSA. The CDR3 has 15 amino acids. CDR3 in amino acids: CASGQQGRQNQPQHF. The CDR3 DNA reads TGTGCCAGCGGGCAACAGGGGCGACAGAATCAGCCCCAGCATTTT.

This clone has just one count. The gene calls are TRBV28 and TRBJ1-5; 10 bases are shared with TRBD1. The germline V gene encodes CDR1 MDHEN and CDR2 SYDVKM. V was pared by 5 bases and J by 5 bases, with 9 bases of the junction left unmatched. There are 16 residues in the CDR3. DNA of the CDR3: TGTGCCAGCAGTGACACCGGGACAGGGGCCTATCAGCCCCAGCATTTT. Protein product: CASSDTGTGAYQPQHF.

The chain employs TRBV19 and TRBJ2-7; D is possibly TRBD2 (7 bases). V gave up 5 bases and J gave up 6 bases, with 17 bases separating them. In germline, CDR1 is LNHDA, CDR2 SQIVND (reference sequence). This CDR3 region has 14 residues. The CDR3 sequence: CASSQGGVASEQYF. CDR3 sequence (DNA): TGTGCCAGTAGTCAAGGGGGGGTAGCCTCCGAGCAGTACTTC.

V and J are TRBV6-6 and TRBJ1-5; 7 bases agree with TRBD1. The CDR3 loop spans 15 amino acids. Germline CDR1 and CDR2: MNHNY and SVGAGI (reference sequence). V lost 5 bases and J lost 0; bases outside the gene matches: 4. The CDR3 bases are TGTGCCAGCAGTACACAGGGGTTTAGCAATCAGCCCCAGCATTTT. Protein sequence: CASSTQGFSNQPQHF.

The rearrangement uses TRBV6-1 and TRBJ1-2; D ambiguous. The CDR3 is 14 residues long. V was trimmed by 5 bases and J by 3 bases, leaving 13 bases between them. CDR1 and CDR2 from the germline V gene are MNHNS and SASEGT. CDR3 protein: CASSFDPADYGYTF. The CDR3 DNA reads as TGTGCCAGCAGTTTTGACCCGGCGGACTATGGCTACACCTTC.

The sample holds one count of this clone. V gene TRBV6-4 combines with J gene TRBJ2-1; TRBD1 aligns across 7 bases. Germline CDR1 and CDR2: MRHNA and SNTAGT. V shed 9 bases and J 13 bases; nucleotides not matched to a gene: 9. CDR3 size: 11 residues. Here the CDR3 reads CASQTGSIQFF. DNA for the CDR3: TGTGCCAGTCAGACAGGGTCCATCCAGTTCTTC.

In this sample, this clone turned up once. CDR3 bases: TGTGCCAGTAGTATTCGGTTAACTAGCACAGATACGCAGTATTTT. Protein sequence: CASSIRLTSTDTQYF. This chain connects TRBV19 to TRBJ2-3; D remains unclear. V lost 3 bases and J lost 0, with 10 bases in between. The CDR3 has 15 amino acids. Looked up from germline, CDR1 is LNHDA and CDR2 is SQIVND (reference sequence). The variable domain in full, with the rest retrieved from reference TRBV19 and TRBJ2-3, is DGGITQSPKYLFRKEGQNVTLSCEQNLNHDAMYWYRQDPGQGLRLIYYSQIVNDFQKGDIAEGYSVSREKKESFPLTVTSAQKNPTAFYLCASSIRLTSTDTQYFGPGTRLTVL.

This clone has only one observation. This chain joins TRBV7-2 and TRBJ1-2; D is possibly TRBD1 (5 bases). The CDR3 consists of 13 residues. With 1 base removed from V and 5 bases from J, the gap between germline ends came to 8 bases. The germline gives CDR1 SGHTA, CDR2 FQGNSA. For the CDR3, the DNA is TGTGCCAGCAGCTTAGGTCAGGGTTATGGCTACACCTTC. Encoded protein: CASSLGQGYGYTF.